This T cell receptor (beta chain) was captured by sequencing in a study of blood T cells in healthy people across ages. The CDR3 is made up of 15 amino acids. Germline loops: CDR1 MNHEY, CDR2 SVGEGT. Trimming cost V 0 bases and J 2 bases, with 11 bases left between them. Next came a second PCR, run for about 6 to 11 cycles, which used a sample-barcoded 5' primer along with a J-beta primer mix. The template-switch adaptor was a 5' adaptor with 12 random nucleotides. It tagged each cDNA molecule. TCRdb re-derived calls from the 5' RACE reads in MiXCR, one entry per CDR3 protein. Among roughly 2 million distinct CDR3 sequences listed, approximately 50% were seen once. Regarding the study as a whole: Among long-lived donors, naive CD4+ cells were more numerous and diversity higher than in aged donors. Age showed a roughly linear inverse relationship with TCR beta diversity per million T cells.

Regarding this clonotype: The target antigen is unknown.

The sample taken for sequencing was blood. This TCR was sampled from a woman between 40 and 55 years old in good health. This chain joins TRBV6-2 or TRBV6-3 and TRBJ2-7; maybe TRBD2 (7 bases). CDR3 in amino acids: CASSYSGGGPYEQYF. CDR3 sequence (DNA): TGTGCCAGCAGTTACTCGGGCGGGGGCCCCTACGAGCAGTACTTC.